Shown below are 4 T cell receptor beta chains from a single sample sequenced in a study of T-cell memory formation after mild COVID-19. Via MiXCR, TCRdb re-called the 5' RACE reads, giving one row per CDR3 protein. The sample holds over 55,000 distinct CDR3 sequences, over 7.5% seen once. What was sequenced was PBMCs or a T cell subset sorted from them (not recorded which). All receptors come from a man aged 18-30 years who had mild COVID-19 (a few samples of this study predate the infection). Cell type and time point are not known.

This clonotype appeared many times. The gene calls are TRBV4-3 and TRBJ2-3; 7 nucleotides align to TRBD2. CDR1 and CDR2 (germline): LGHNA, YSLEER. The ends lost 3 bases at V and 0 bases at J; junction bases unmatched: 6. The CDR3 extends over 16 amino acids. CDR3 protein: CASSHGRGVSTDTQYF. The CDR3 nucleotides read TGCGCCAGCAGCCACGGCCGGGGGGTGAGCACAGATACGCAGTATTTT.

This clonotype is termed medium-sized. V and J are TRBV27 and TRBJ2-7, with D unresolved. The CDR3 is 13 amino acids. V lost 5 bases to trimming and J lost 1 base, with 9 bases between them. Germline values: CDR1 MNHEY, CDR2 SMNVEV (reference sequence). CDR3 sequence: CASSHGPSYEQYV. The CDR3 DNA reads as TGTGCCAGCAGTCACGGGCCATCCTACGAGCAGTACGTC.

This sequence joins TRBV18 and TRBJ1-2; no reliable D call. V was clipped by 1 base and J by 8 bases, with 5 bases between them. The CDR3 has 11 residues. The germline CDR1 and CDR2 sequences are KGHSH and LQKENI. CDR3 protein: CASSPREGYTF. The CDR3 nucleotides are TGTGCCAGCTCACCACGGGAGGGCTACACCTTC.

This clonotype was seen a few times. The chain combines TRBV30 with TRBJ2-1, with a weak D call TRBD2 (6 bases). The CDR3 covers 11 residues. Germline-derived CDR1 and CDR2 are GTSNPN and SVGIG (reference sequence). Trimming took off 4 bases at V and 5 bases at J, with 6 bases between the two ends. The CDR3, as DNA: TGTGCCTGGACTAGCGACAATGAGCAGTTCTTC. This translates into CAWTSDNEQFF.